This T cell receptor beta chain was recovered during a study of T-cell memory formation after mild COVID-19. With 5 bases removed from V and 5 bases from J, the gap between germline ends came to 18 bases. There are 15 residues in the CDR3. For this clonotype: The antigen is unknown.

Study-wide points: Clones that contracted from day 15 to 85 were balanced CD4/CD8, while later expanders leaned CD4+.

5'RACE with constant-segment primers built TCRalpha and TCRbeta cDNA libraries with UMIs. Each CDR3 protein gets one entry after TCRdb re-called the 5' RACE reads with MiXCR. In the table there are 300,000 to 400,000 distinct CDR3 sequences, less than 20% of which are singletons. The sequence was collected from a man aged 18-30 years who had mild COVID-19 (a few samples of this study predate the infection). Cell type and time point are not known. The chain joins TRBV12-3 or TRBV12-4 to TRBJ1-1; possible D gene TRBD1, 6 bases. The material sequenced was PBMCs or a T cell subset sorted from them (not recorded which). CDR3 loop: CASSPPRGILTEAFF. CDR3 nucleotide sequence: TGTGCCAGCAGTCCCCCGAGGGGGATTTTGACTGAAGCTTTCTTT.